The entry below describes one T cell receptor beta chain. Its antigen is not identified. The entry originates in a study of blood T cells in healthy people across ages. Study summary: Capture via template switching afforded approximately one barcoded beta molecule per two T cells. General observations from the study: The recorded TCR beta diversity per million T cells decreased in a roughly linear manner with age. The study regarded diversity estimates from one million T cells as underestimates.

The V end lost 3 bases, the J end lost 6 bases, and 7 bases lay between the germline ends. The CDR3 runs to 12 residues. Then a second PCR, running about 6 to 11 cycles, was carried out with a sample-barcoded 5' primer and a J-beta primer mix. Each cDNA molecule received a tag from a template-switch adaptor that had 12 random nucleotides. TCRdb re-derived calls from the 5' RACE reads in MiXCR, one entry per CDR3 protein. Among 1.5 million to 2 million distinct CDR3 sequences listed, around 50% were seen once. The chain carries TRBV12-3 or TRBV12-4 and TRBJ2-3; D unclear. The sequence was collected from a woman aged 40 to 50 in good health. Sequenced: blood. CDR3 residues: CASSFSHDTQYF. The CDR3 DNA reads TGTGCCAGCAGTTTCTCCCACGATACGCAGTATTTT.